The clone carrying this TCR beta chain has just a few counts. The PCR made use of 60 Vbeta and 13 Jbeta primers. Sequencing used immunoSEQ multiplex PCR; TCRdb keeps in-frame clones, though not all of them. This table holds around 300,000 clones, roughly 70% found once. These data are taken from a study of cytomegalovirus exposure and HLA in healthy donors. The CDR3 has 14 amino acids. Germline V gene data show CDR1 as SGHNT and CDR2 as YYREEE (reference sequence). After removal of 0 bases from V and 9 bases from J, the junction contained 7 bases not matched to a gene. The rearrangement uses TRBV5-4 and TRBJ2-7; 9 bases are shared with TRBD2. Sequencing was done on a sample of PBMCs. The sequence derives from a female donor in good health and CMV-seronegative. The CDR3 reads CASSLAGAGGLQYF. The CDR3 coding sequence is TGTGCCAGCAGCTTGGCCGGGGCGGGAGGGTTGCAGTACTTC.